This is a list of T cell receptor beta chains from one sample in a study of T cell changes during pregnancy in multiple sclerosis. Repertoires were generated with immunoSEQ multiplex PCR, while TCRdb's copy carries only in-frame clones and drops some. The sample holds approximately 72,000 clones, 80% to 95% seen once. The source material was peripheral blood, sampled in the first trimester of pregnancy. The receptors were sampled from a female donor in good health, enrolled as a control in a pregnancy study. CDR3s include the opening cysteine and the closing phenylalanine or tryptophan. The order of the fields is D gene, clone size, J gene, V gene, CDR3 DNA, CDR3 protein. A D gene is named only where the DNA matches it firmly. Expanded clones are given a class, and other clones once, few, many or no size at all.

-,-,TRBJ2-2,TRBV28,TGTGCCAGCAGTTCCTACTCGAACACCGGGGAGCTGTTTTTT,CASSSYSNTGELFF
-,-,TRBJ2-4,TRBV6-5,TGTGCCAGCATGGGGGCAGGGGAAGGGGAAAACATTCAGTACTTC,CASMGAGEGENIQYF
TRBD2,-,TRBJ2-7,TRBV19,TGTGCCAGTAGTACACTAGCGGGAGGGCCGCTTGAGCAGTACTTC,CASSTLAGGPLEQYF
TRBD2,-,TRBJ2-2,TRBV5-4,TGTGCCAGCAGCTTTGGCGCTAGCGGGAGGGACACCGGGGAGCTGTTTTTT,CASSFGASGRDTGELFF
TRBD1,-,TRBJ1-4,TRBV15,TGTGCCACCAGCACCCGACAGGGGATTGAAAAACTGTTTTTT,CATSTRQGIEKLFF
-,-,TRBJ1-1,TRBV6-6,TGTGCCAGCAGTTCCTCGGCCTCTTTGGTAACTGAAGCTTTCTTT,CASSSSASLVTEAFF
-,-,TRBJ2-7,TRBV21-1,TGTGCCCCCGAAACGGAGTCCCGCTCCTACGAGCAGTACTTC,CAPETESRSYEQYF
TRBD1,-,TRBJ1-2,TRBV7-9,TGTGCCAGCAGCCCGGGACAGAACTATGGCTACACCTTC,CASSPGQNYGYTF
TRBD2,-,TRBJ2-2,TRBV5-4,TGTGCCAGCAGCTTGGTTAGCGGGTCGAACACCGGGGAGCTGTTTTTT,CASSLVSGSNTGELFF
TRBD1,-,TRBJ2-5,TRBV5-1,TGCGCCAGCAGCCCGGACAGGGACCTAGAGACCCAGTACTTC,CASSPDRDLETQYF
-,-,TRBJ2-7,TRBV2,TGTGCCTTGACCAAAGGGGGTGAGCAGTACTTC,CALTKGGEQYF
-,-,TRBJ2-5,TRBV19,TGTGCCAGTAGTAGAAGCTACGGAGAGACCCAGTACTTC,CASSRSYGETQYF
TRBD1,-,TRBJ1-3,TRBV5-4,TGTGCCAGCAGCCTAAGGACAGGGCAACTGGGAGACACCATATATTTT,CASSLRTGQLGDTIYF
TRBD1,-,TRBJ1-1,TRBV7-9,TGTGCCAGCAGCTTACAGGGGGCCCCGACTGAAGCTTTCTTT,CASSLQGAPTEAFF
TRBD1,-,TRBJ2-5,TRBV29-1,TGCAGCGTTGCGACAGGGGTTGAGACCCAGTACTTC,CSVATGVETQYF
-,once,TRBJ2-7,TRBV9,TGTGCCAGCAGCGTAGACGTAGCGGCCAGCTCCTACGAGCAGTACTTC,CASSVDVAASSYEQYF
-,-,TRBJ1-5,TRBV7-9,TGTGCCAGCTCCCGAGGTGGGGCAGCAAATCAGCCCCAGCATTTT,CASSRGGAANQPQHF
TRBD2,-,TRBJ2-5,TRBV5-4,TGTGCCAGCAGTCGTGGACTAGCGGGAGAGAAAGAGACCCAGTACTTC,CASSRGLAGEKETQYF
-,-,TRBJ2-7,TRBV4-1,TGCGCCAGCAGCCAAGGGGGTAGAGGGTCCGAGCAGTACTTC,CASSQGGRGSEQYF
-,-,TRBJ2-1,TRBV6-6,TGTGCCAGCAGTTACTCTTCAGCGTCTCACAATGAGCAGTTCTTC,CASSYSSASHNEQFF
TRBD2,once,TRBJ2-1,TRBV7-2,TGTGCCAGCAGGTTATGGGAGGGCGGAGCCTACAATGAGCAGTTCTTC,CASRLWEGGAYNEQFF
-,few,TRBJ1-4,TRBV30,TGTGCCTGGAGTGACAGGGTCGGAGAAAAACTGTTTTTT,CAWSDRVGEKLFF
-,-,TRBJ1-3,TRBV18,TGTGCCAGCTCACCAGGGCCGAAAAGCTCTGGAAACACCATATATTTT,CASSPGPKSSGNTIYF
TRBD1,-,TRBJ1-5,TRBV28,TGTGCCAGCAGTCAGCACAGGGGTAGTCAGCCCCAGCATTTT,CASSQHRGSQPQHF
-,-,TRBJ2-3,TRBV5-1,TGCGCCAGCAGCTTGTTGGATGTGTGGGCTAGCACAGATACGCAGTATTTT,CASSLLDVWASTDTQYF
-,-,TRBJ2-5,TRBV14,TGTGCCAGCAGCCCCCGAAGATTAAGGGCGGGAGAGACCCAGTACTTC,CASSPRRLRAGETQYF
TRBD1,-,TRBJ1-2,TRBV10-3,TGTGCCATCAGTGAGCCGGGACAGGGATTTGGCTACACCTTC,CAISEPGQGFGYTF
TRBD1,-,TRBJ2-5,TRBV5-4,TGTGCCAGCAGCCGCACTTCTGGGACAGAAGAGACCCAGTACTTC,CASSRTSGTEETQYF
TRBD2,-,TRBJ2-5,TRBV7-9,TGTGCCAGCAGCTTAGCGGCGGGAGAGGAAGAGACCCAGTACTTC,CASSLAAGEEETQYF
TRBD1,-,TRBJ1-2,TRBV10-3,TGTGCCATCAGTGAGTCGACAGGGCGTTATGGCTACACCTTC,CAISESTGRYGYTF
-,-,TRBJ1-5,TRBV19,TGTGCCAGTAGTATAAAGAGTAGCAATCAGCCCCAGCATTTT,CASSIKSSNQPQHF
TRBD1,few,TRBJ1-2,TRBV5-8,TGTGCCAGCAGCTTGGAGGACAGGATCAGATACACCTTC,CASSLEDRIRYTF